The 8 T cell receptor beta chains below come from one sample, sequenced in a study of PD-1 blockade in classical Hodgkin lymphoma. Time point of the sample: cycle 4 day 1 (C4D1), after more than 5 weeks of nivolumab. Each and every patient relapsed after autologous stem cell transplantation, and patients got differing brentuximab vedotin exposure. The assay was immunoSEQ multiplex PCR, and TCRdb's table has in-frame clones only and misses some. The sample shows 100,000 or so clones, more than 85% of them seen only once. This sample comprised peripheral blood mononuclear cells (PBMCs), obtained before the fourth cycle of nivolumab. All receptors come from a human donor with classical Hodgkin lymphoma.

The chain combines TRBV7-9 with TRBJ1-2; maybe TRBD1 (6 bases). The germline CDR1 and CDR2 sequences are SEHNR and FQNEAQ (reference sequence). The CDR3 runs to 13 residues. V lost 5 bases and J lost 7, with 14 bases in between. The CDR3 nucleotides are TGTGCCAGCAGCGGTCAGGGGACCACTGGCTACACCTTC. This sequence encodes CASSGQGTTGYTF. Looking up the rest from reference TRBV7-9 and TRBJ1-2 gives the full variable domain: DTGVSQNPRHKITKRGQNVTFRCDPISEHNRLYWYRQTLGQGPEFLTYFQNEAQLEKSRLLSDRFSAERPKGSFSTLEIQRTEQGDSAMYLCASSGQGTTGYTFGSGTRLTVV.

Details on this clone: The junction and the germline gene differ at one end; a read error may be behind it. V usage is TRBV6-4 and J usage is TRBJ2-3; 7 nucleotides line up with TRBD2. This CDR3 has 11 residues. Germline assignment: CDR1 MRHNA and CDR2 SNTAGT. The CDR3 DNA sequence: TGCCATGAGCGGGACACAGATACGCAGTATTTT. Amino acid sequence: CHERDTDTQYF.

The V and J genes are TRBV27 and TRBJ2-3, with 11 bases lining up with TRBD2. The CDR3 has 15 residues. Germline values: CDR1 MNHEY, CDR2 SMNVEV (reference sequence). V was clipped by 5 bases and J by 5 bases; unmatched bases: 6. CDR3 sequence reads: CASSVSGRAGDTQYF. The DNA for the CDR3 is TGTGCCAGCAGTGTTAGCGGGAGGGCGGGAGATACGCAGTATTTT.

CDR3 amino acids: CASSGSQRETQYF. DNA of the CDR3: TGTGCCAGCAGCGGGAGTCAGAGAGAGACCCAGTACTTC. The J gene is TRBJ2-5, the V gene TRBV27, with a tentative D call TRBD2 (6 bases). This CDR3 is 13 amino acids long. Germline CDR1 and CDR2: MNHEY and SMNVEV (reference sequence). The germline V and J ends were trimmed by 6 bases and 4 bases, with 12 bases remaining between them.

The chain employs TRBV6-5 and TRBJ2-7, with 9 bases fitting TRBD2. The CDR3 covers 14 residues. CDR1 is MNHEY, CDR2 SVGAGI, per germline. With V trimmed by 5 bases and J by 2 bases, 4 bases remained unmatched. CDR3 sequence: CASSRLADTYEQYF. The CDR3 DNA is TGTGCCAGCAGTCGACTAGCGGACACCTACGAGCAGTACTTC.

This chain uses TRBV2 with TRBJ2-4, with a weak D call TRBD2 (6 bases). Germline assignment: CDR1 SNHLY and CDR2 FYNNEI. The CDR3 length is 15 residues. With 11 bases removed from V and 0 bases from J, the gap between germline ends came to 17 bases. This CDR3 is CAPSPLSGAKNIQYF. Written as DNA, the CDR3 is TGTGCCCCCAGTCCCCTTAGCGGAGCCAAAAACATTCAGTACTTC.

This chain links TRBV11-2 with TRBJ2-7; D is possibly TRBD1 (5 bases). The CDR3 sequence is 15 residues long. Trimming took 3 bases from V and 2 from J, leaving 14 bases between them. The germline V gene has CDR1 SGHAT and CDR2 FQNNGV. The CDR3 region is CASSFTLTETYEQYF. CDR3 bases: TGTGCCAGCAGCTTTACCTTGACAGAAACCTACGAGCAGTACTTC.

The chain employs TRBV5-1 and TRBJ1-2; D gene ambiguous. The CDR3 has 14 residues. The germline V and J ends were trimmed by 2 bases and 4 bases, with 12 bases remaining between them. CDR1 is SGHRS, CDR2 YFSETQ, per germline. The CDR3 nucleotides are TGCGCCAGCAGCTTAATAATGGGAGGCTATGGCTACACCTTC. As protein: CASSLIMGGYGYTF. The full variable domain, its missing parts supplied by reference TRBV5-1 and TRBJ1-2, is KAGVTQTPRYLIKTRGQQVTLSCSPISGHRSVSWYQQTPGQGLQFLFEYFSETQRNKGNFPGRFSGRQFSNSRSEMNVSTLELGDSALYLCASSLIMGGYGYTFGSGTRLTVV.